The rows below give T cell receptor beta chains drawn from one sample of a study of cytomegalovirus exposure and HLA in healthy donors. The method was immunoSEQ multiplex PCR; TCRdb's version includes in-frame clones alone and lacks a portion of them. The table records some 150,000 clones, around 79% of them present only once. The sample consisted of PBMCs. These receptors were taken from a man aged 30 to 45 in good health and CMV-seropositive. CDR3s include the opening cysteine and the closing phenylalanine or tryptophan. The D gene is left open where the match is weak. Expanded clones get a size class; other rows say once, few or many, or leave the size out.

size	D	J	V	CDR3	DNA
-	-	TRBJ2-7	TRBV27	CASSLAGHSYEQYF	TGTGCCAGCAGTTTAGCAGGCCACTCCTACGAGCAGTACTTC
-	TRBD1	TRBJ1-3	TRBV29-1	CSVATGQGGNTIYF	TGCAGCGTTGCCACGGGACAGGGAGGAAACACCATATATTTT
-	-	TRBJ2-3	TRBV4-2	CASSQDERWTDTQYF	TGTGCCAGCAGCCAAGATGAGAGGTGGACAGATACGCAGTATTTT
-	-	TRBJ1-1	TRBV7-9	CASSAREVGASEAFF	TGTGCCAGCAGCGCCAGGGAGGTCGGGGCGAGTGAAGCTTTCTTT
-	TRBD2	TRBJ2-1	TRBV9	CASSVETSGASYNEQFF	TGTGCCAGCAGCGTAGAAACTAGCGGGGCCTCCTACAATGAGCAGTTCTTC
few	-	TRBJ2-2	TRBV7-3	CASSLRRQGGGTGELFF	TGTGCCAGCAGCTTAAGGCGGCAGGGAGGAGGCACCGGGGAGCTGTTTTTT
few	-	TRBJ1-5	TRBV6-5	CASSPRGGSNQPQHF	TGTGCCAGCAGTCCACGGGGGGGGAGCAATCAGCCCCAGCATTTT
-	TRBD2	TRBJ2-1	TRBV2	CASALGVGTSYNEQFF	TGTGCCAGCGCCCTAGGTGTAGGGACTAGCTACAATGAGCAGTTCTTC
-	TRBD1	TRBJ1-5	TRBV19	CASTPGQGGNQPQHF	TGTGCCAGTACCCCAGGACAGGGCGGCAATCAGCCCCAGCATTTT
few	-	TRBJ2-7	TRBV27	CASSRVYPYEQYF	TGTGCCAGCAGTCGGGTATACCCCTACGAGCAGTACTTC
-	-	TRBJ1-5	TRBV7-9	CASSLDSSNQPQHF	TGTGCCAGCAGCTTGGACAGTAGCAATCAGCCCCAGCATTTT
-	TRBD1	TRBJ2-7	TRBV5-1	CASSSPDRANEQYF	TGCGCCAGCAGCTCTCCGGACAGGGCCAACGAGCAGTACTTC
-	-	TRBJ1-4	TRBV7-2	CASSPTGDGLGELFF	TGTGCCAGCAGCCCGACGGGGGACGGACTAGGGGAACTGTTTTTT
-	-	TRBJ1-2	TRBV6-5	CASSEALLGYTF	TGTGCCAGCAGTGAAGCGCTTCTCGGCTACACCTTC
-	TRBD2	TRBJ2-1	TRBV7-3	CASSPGLAGGNEQFF	TGTGCCAGCAGCCCTGGACTAGCGGGAGGCAATGAGCAGTTCTTC
-	-	TRBJ2-2	TRBV29-1	CSVEDPVTGELFF	TGCAGCGTTGAAGATCCCGTGACCGGGGAGCTGTTTTTT
-	-	TRBJ1-5	TRBV7-9	CASSPATGPNQPQHF	TGTGCCAGCAGCCCAGCGACAGGCCCCAATCAGCCCCAGCATTTT
-	-	TRBJ1-5	TRBV6-6	CASSYSMTQPQHF	TGTGCCAGCAGTTACTCGATGACACAGCCCCAGCATTTT
-	-	TRBJ1-3	TRBV2	CASSEGTSSGNTIYF	TGTGCCAGCAGTGAAGGGACAAGCTCTGGAAACACCATATATTTT
-	TRBD1	TRBJ1-6	TRBV4-3	CASSRGQGAYSPLHF	TGCGCCAGCAGCCGAGGACAGGGGGCATATTCACCCCTCCACTTT
-	-	TRBJ1-1	TRBV19	CASSLTHIKTEAFF	TGTGCCAGTAGTCTCACCCACATAAAAACTGAAGCTTTCTTT
-	-	TRBJ1-3	TRBV4-1	CASSQEGQSSGNTIYF	TGCGCCAGCAGCCAAGAAGGACAGAGCTCTGGAAACACCATATATTTT